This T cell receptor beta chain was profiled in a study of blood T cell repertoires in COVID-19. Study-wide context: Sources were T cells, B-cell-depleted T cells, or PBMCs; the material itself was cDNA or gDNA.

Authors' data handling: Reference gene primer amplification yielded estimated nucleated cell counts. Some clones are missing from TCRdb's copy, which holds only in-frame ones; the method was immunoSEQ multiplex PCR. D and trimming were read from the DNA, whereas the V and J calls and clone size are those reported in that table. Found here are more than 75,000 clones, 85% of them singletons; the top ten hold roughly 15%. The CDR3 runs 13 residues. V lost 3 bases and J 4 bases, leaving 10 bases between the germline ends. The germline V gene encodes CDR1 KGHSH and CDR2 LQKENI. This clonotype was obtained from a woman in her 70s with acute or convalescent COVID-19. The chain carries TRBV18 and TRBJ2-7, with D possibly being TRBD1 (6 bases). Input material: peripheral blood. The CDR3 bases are TGTGCCAGCTCACCGGACAGCAAGTACGAGCAGTACGTC. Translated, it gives CASSPDSKYEQYV.